Below are 6 T cell receptor beta chains sequenced from a single sample in a study of blood T cell repertoires in COVID-19. Produced via immunoSEQ multiplex PCR; TCRdb's table is partial and in-frame only. The repertoire holds some 250,000 clones, with less than 85% as singletons. The sample consisted of peripheral blood. Receptors were obtained from a woman between 18 and 29 years old with acute or convalescent COVID-19.

The chain carries TRBV30 and TRBJ1-1; 9 positions match TRBD1. V lost 6 bases to trimming and J lost 3 bases; unmatched junction nucleotides: 2. Germline assignment: CDR1 GTSNPN and CDR2 SVGIG (reference sequence). This CDR3 contains 12 residues. The CDR3 coding sequence is TGTGCCTGTGACAGGGGGGACACTGAAGCTTTCTTT. This gives the protein CACDRGDTEAFF.

This clone was counted only a few times. This chain uses TRBV7-9 with TRBJ1-1; 10 bases agree with TRBD1. Trimming cost V 5 bases and J 6 bases; bases outside gene matches: 9. The CDR3 sequence is 15 residues long. Germline-derived CDR1 and CDR2 are SEHNR and FQNEAQ (reference sequence). CDR3 residues: CASSLGSGTGAEAFF. CDR3 DNA: TGTGCCAGCAGCCTTGGGTCCGGGACAGGGGCTGAAGCTTTCTTT.

The J gene is TRBJ2-1, the V gene TRBV6-2 or TRBV6-3, with 8 bases fitting TRBD2. Germline lookup yields CDR1 MNHEY and CDR2 SVGEGT. The CDR3 length is 15 residues. The junction had 10 bases not matched to a gene; V was cut back by 6 bases and J by 6 bases. Written as DNA, the CDR3 is TGTGCCAGCAGCCCAAGCGGGAGTTGGGGCAATGAGCAGTTCTTC. This encodes CASSPSGSWGNEQFF.

This clone was seen only once. In DNA form, the CDR3 reads TGTGCCAGTACCCCTTCTGGCCAGCGGAGGGAGACCCAGTACTTC. This encodes CASTPSGQRRETQYF. V is TRBV19 and J is TRBJ2-5; possibly TRBD2 for D (5 bases). Germline V CDR1 and CDR2: LNHDA, SQIVND (reference sequence). V was trimmed by 7 bases and J by 5 bases, leaving 20 bases between them. This CDR3 has 15 residues.

This clone appeared a few times. The sample has other DNA sequences that encode this CDR3 too. The chain uses TRBV4-3 and TRBJ1-4; 8 bases map to TRBD1. The CDR3 is 15 residues long. The germline V gene has CDR1 LGHNA and CDR2 YSLEER. After removal of 2 bases from V and 6 bases from J, the junction contained 5 bases not matched to a gene. Here the CDR3 reads CASSQQQGGDEKLFF. CDR3 nucleotides: TGCGCCAGCAGCCAACAACAGGGGGGAGATGAAAAACTGTTTTTT.

V usage is TRBV7-3 and J usage is TRBJ1-1, with 8 bases fitting TRBD1. From germline, CDR1 is SGHTA and CDR2 FQGTGA. The CDR3 loop spans 13 amino acids. The ends lost 5 bases at V and 4 bases at J; junction bases unmatched: 3. The CDR3: CASSRDRSTEAFF. CDR3 sequence (DNA): TGTGCCAGCAGCCGGGACAGGAGCACTGAAGCTTTCTTT.